The clone carrying this T cell receptor beta chain was recorded at least ten times. The data originate from a study of T cells in Graves' hyperthyroidism and ophthalmopathy. Unmatched junction bases numbered 6, after V lost 0 bases and J lost 7 bases. Germline CDR1 SGHTA, CDR2 FQGNSA. This CDR3 has 15 amino acids. TCR beta CDR3 regions were amplified from RNA transcripts. TCR CDR3 regions were first amplified by RT-PCR with HTBI primers. MiXCR was run by TCRdb on the multiplex PCR reads, yielding one entry per CDR3 protein. Here the sample spans approximately 520,000 distinct CDR3 sequences, roughly 20% being singletons.

Source material: blood. The sequence came from a man aged 18 to 29 with Graves' hyperthyroidism. This chain uses TRBV7-2 with TRBJ2-5; 9 bases agree with TRBD1. The CDR3 nucleotides are TGTGCCAGCAGCTTAGCGCGGGACAGGGTGGCGACCCAGTACTTC. Amino acid sequence: CASSLARDRVATQYF.